These T cell receptor beta chains were read from a single sample in a study of cytomegalovirus exposure and HLA in healthy donors. The method was immunoSEQ multiplex PCR; TCRdb's version includes in-frame clones alone and lacks a portion of them. The sample shows some 100,000 clones, approximately 69% of them seen only once. Sequenced input: PBMCs. These receptors all stem from a woman between 50 and 59 years old in good health and CMV-seropositive. The CDR3 runs from the conserved cysteine through the conserved F or W. The D gene is left open where the match is weak. Clone size is not always given. Where it is, it says once, few, many or a class for expanded clones.

>TRBJ2-3|NA|NA|TRBV12-5
CASGPGHNTDTQYF
>TRBJ2-6|TRBD1|NA|TRBV6-1
CASSEAIPGTGGSYGANVLTF
>TRBJ2-1|TRBD1|NA|TRBV25-1
CASSGDLTGDDEQFF
>TRBJ2-2|NA|NA|TRBV5-4
CASSLRASGTGELFF
>TRBJ2-5|TRBD2|NA|TRBV7-6
CASSRGGRETQYF
>TRBJ2-7|NA|once|TRBV2
CASGEESYSYEQYF
>TRBJ1-5|NA|NA|TRBV9
CASSVEPGNQPQHF
>TRBJ2-3|NA|NA|TRBV6-5
CASRKRGFSTDTQYF
>TRBJ2-5|TRBD2|NA|TRBV30
CAWSQTSAETQYF
>TRBJ2-1|TRBD2|NA|TRBV5-8
CASTLRGGEQFF
>TRBJ1-1|TRBD1|few|TRBV19
CASSSWRTGDPEAFF
>TRBJ2-7|NA|few|TRBV21-1
CASRGRQVIDEQYF
>TRBJ2-1|TRBD1|NA|TRBV7-9
CASSLGDREVDEQFF
>TRBJ1-1|TRBD1|NA|TRBV19
CASRRDRDHTEAFF
>TRBJ2-1|NA|NA|TRBV7-9
CASSLKGQMANEQFF
>TRBJ2-7|NA|few|TRBV9
CASSPSSTKGVEQYF
>TRBJ2-7|TRBD1|NA|TRBV7-2
CASKTLPGQGSSYEQYF
>TRBJ1-5|NA|NA|TRBV19
CASSPGGNQPQHF
>TRBJ2-2|TRBD1|NA|TRBV4-2
CASRAADRGNTGELFF
>TRBJ1-1|NA|NA|TRBV19
CASRGDGNTEAFF
>TRBJ1-2|NA|NA|TRBV4-3
CASSQDHLLIYGYTF
>TRBJ2-3|TRBD2|NA|TRBV5-6
CASSPLAGGGTQYF
>TRBJ2-3|TRBD1|NA|TRBV28
CASSHNTGALPDTQYF
>TRBJ2-1|NA|NA|TRBV7-9
CASSGGQYNEQFF
>TRBJ2-2|TRBD2|NA|TRBV7-2
CASSMGLAGAGGELFF